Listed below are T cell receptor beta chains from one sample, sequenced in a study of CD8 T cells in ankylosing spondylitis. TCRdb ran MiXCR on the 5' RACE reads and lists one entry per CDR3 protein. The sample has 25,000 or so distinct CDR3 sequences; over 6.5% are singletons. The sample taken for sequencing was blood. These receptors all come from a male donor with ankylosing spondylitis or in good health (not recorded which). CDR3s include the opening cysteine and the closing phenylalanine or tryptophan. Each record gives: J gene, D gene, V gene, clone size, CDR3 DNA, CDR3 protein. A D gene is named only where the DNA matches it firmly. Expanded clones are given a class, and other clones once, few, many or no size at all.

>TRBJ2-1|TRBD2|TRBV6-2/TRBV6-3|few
TGTGCCAGCAGTACAGGACTAGCGGAATCCTACAATGAGCAGTTCTTC
CASSTGLAESYNEQFF
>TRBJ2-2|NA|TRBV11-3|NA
TGTGCCAGCAGCCGGGATAGCACCGGGGAGCTGTTTTTT
CASSRDSTGELFF
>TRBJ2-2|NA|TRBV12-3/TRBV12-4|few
TGTGCCAGCAGTTTGGGGGGGACAACCGGGGAGCTGTTTTTT
CASSLGGTTGELFF
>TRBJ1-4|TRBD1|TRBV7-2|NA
TGTGCCAGCAGCTTAGCGCCGACAGGGGATGAAAAACTGTTTTTT
CASSLAPTGDEKLFF
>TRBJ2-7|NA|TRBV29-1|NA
TGCAGCGTTGGCAGGGACGAGCAGTACTTC
CSVGRDEQYF
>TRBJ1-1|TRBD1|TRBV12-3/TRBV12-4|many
TGTGCCAGCAGTCGGACAGGGGGAACGAACACTGAAGCTTTCTTT
CASSRTGGTNTEAFF
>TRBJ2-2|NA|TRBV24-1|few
TGTGCCACCACGGGGACTTTGAACACCGGGGAGCTGTTTTTT
CATTGTLNTGELFF
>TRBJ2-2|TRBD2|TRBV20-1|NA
TGCAGTGCTAGAGATTGGAACGGGGGGGACACCGGGGAGCTGTTTTTT
CSARDWNGGDTGELFF
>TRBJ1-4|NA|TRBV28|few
TGTGCCAGCAGGGAACCACAGCCAACTAATGAAAAACTGTTTTTT
CASREPQPTNEKLFF
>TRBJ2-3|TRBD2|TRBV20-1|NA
TGCAGTGCTAGAGCAGCCCGGGGGGCAGATACGCAGTATTTT
CSARAARGADTQYF
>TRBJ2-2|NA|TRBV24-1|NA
TGTGCCACCAGTGGTGGCGACAACACCGGGGAGCTGTTTTTT
CATSGGDNTGELFF
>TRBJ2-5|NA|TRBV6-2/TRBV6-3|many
TGTGCCAGCAGCACCACCACAGGGAGTGTTGAAGAGACCCAGTACTTC
CASSTTTGSVEETQYF
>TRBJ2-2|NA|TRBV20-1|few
TGCAGTGCCCGGACCCAGGGCGTGGGGGAGCTGTTTTTT
CSARTQGVGELFF
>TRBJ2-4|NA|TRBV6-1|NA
TGTGCCAGCAGTGAACTCCGTCAGCACCAAAACATTCAGTACTTC
CASSELRQHQNIQYF
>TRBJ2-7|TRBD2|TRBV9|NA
TGTGCCAGCAGCCCGGGGGGCTCCTACGAGCAGTACTTC
CASSPGGSYEQYF